The text below deals with one TCR beta chain. The germline V gene has CDR1 GTSNPN and CDR2 SVGIG (reference sequence). There are 11 residues in the CDR3. The germline V and J ends were trimmed by 2 bases and 5 bases, with 6 bases remaining between them. Researchers sorted participants into cohorts using their self-reported clinical history. Sequencing was performed with immunoSEQ multiplex PCR; in TCRdb, only in-frame clones are kept and a portion is missing. The sample yields about 320,000 clones, roughly 85% seen once. This specimen belongs to a study of blood T cell repertoires in COVID-19. The wider study: From the United States, Italy and Spain came samples of acute and convalescent COVID-19. Nucleic acid was either cDNA or gDNA, and it came from T cells, B-cell-depleted T cells, or PBMCs.

Sequenced: PBMCs or T cells enriched from blood (not recorded which). The clonotype originates from a woman aged 25 to 45 who had been exposed to COVID-19. The chain uses TRBV30 and TRBJ2-5; D gene unclear. In nucleotides, the CDR3 is TGTGCCTGGAGTTTTGCGGAGACCCAGTACTTC. Translation gives CAWSFAETQYF.